This is a list of T cell receptor beta chains from one sample in a study of cytomegalovirus exposure and HLA in healthy donors. Assay: immunoSEQ multiplex PCR; the TCRdb copy retains only in-frame clones and omits some. Its clone listing holds 150,000 to 200,000 clones. Input material: PBMCs. These receptors were collected from a man between 25 and 39 years old in good health and CMV-seronegative. Each CDR3 is given with its conserved first and last residue. The D gene is left open where the match is weak.

>TRBV28|TRBD2|TRBJ2-2
CASSYDPGLDLAGELFF
TGTGCCAGCAGTTACGACCCGGGACTAGATCTCGCCGGGGAGCTGTTTTTT
>TRBV6-6|TRBD1|TRBJ1-2
CASSPPGGYGYTF
TGTGCCAGCAGTCCTCCAGGGGGCTATGGCTACACCTTC
>TRBV18|-|TRBJ2-5
CASSPSIQIQETQYF
TGTGCCAGCTCACCATCAATCCAGATCCAAGAGACCCAGTACTTC
>TRBV7-9|TRBD2|TRBJ2-7
CASSPQRGRFGEQYF
TGTGCCAGCAGCCCACAGCGGGGGCGCTTTGGCGAGCAGTACTTC
>TRBV30|TRBD1|TRBJ2-7
CAWSRSGGLGEQYF
TGTGCCTGGAGTCGATCAGGGGGATTGGGTGAGCAGTACTTC
>TRBV5-1|TRBD1|TRBJ1-3
CASSLPSGTGAPIYF
TGCGCCAGCAGCTTGCCCTCCGGGACAGGGGCCCCCATATATTTT
>TRBV4-1|TRBD1|TRBJ1-5
CASSQSGTGVNQPQHF
TGCGCCAGCAGCCAAAGCGGAACAGGGGTCAATCAGCCCCAGCATTTT
>TRBV27|TRBD1|TRBJ1-1
CASSMGQVGTEAFF
TGTGCCAGCAGTATGGGACAGGTAGGCACTGAAGCTTTCTTT
>TRBV4-3|-|TRBJ1-2
CASSPSEPGNYGYTF
TGCGCCAGCAGCCCCTCGGAACCGGGGAACTATGGCTACACCTTC
>TRBV14|TRBD1|TRBJ1-4
CASSARQGNYEKLFF
TGTGCCAGCAGCGCCCGACAGGGAAACTATGAAAAACTGTTTTTT
>TRBV30|-|TRBJ1-2
CAQARDSLGWGYTF
TGTGCCCAGGCCCGGGACTCCTTGGGATGGGGCTACACCTTC
>TRBV10-3|-|TRBJ2-7
CAISESDLASGQYF
TGTGCCATCAGTGAGTCGGACCTAGCTTCCGGGCAGTACTTC
>TRBV11-3|-|TRBJ1-2
CASSNRNYGYTF
TGTGCCAGCAGTAACAGGAACTATGGCTACACCTTC
>TRBV18|-|TRBJ1-2
CASSPKVLLGYGYTF
TGTGCCAGCTCACCGAAAGTGCTACTAGGCTATGGCTACACCTTC
>TRBV9|TRBD2|TRBJ2-1
CASSVVGRAGYEQFF
TGTGCCAGCAGCGTTGTCGGGAGGGCCGGATATGAGCAGTTCTTC
>TRBV19|-|TRBJ2-3
CASSMTGGVSTDTQYF
TGTGCCAGTAGTATGACTGGCGGGGTTAGCACAGATACGCAGTATTTT
>TRBV6-4|TRBD1|TRBJ1-2
CASSDPKTGTYGYTF
TGTGCCAGCAGTGACCCCAAGACAGGGACCTATGGCTACACCTTC
>TRBV11-2|-|TRBJ1-5
CASSLDQSPGPQHF
TGTGCCAGCAGCTTAGATCAGAGTCCGGGTCCCCAGCATTTT
>TRBV4-1|TRBD2|TRBJ2-1
CASSSRGTSVQGSYNEQFF
TGCGCCAGCAGCTCCCGGGGGACTAGCGTCCAGGGCTCCTACAATGAGCAGTTCTTC
>TRBV5-6|-|TRBJ1-2
CASTSLGSYGYTF
TGTGCCAGCACCTCGTTGGGGAGCTATGGCTACACCTTC
>TRBV5-4|TRBD1|TRBJ2-5
CASSSLEGQGMETQYF
TGTGCCAGCAGCTCACTCGAGGGACAGGGGATGGAGACCCAGTACTTC
>TRBV28|-|TRBJ2-1
CASSSYPGTQTYNEQFF
TGTGCCAGCAGTTCTTATCCCGGGACACAAACCTACAATGAGCAGTTCTTC
>TRBV30|-|TRBJ2-1
CAWSVGGELNEQFF
TGTGCCTGGAGTGTAGGGGGGGAACTCAATGAGCAGTTCTTC
>TRBV6-1|-|TRBJ2-7
CASSEGPGQFYEQYF
TGTGCCAGCAGTGAAGGTCCCGGACAGTTCTACGAGCAGTACTTC
>TRBV4-3|TRBD1|TRBJ1-6
CASSQVVGTGAAYNSPLHF
TGCGCCAGCAGCCAAGTGGTGGGGACAGGGGCGGCCTATAATTCACCCCTCCACTTT
>TRBV5-1|TRBD1|TRBJ2-7
CASSSFPQGRAYEQYF
TGCGCCAGCAGCTCTTTCCCACAGGGGCGCGCCTACGAGCAGTACTTC
>TRBV10-3|TRBD2|TRBJ2-7
CAIRGTSGSYEQYF
TGTGCCATCAGGGGGACTAGCGGGAGCTACGAGCAGTACTTC
>TRBV27|TRBD2|TRBJ2-3
CASTARTSGLSTDTQYF
TGTGCCAGCACCGCAAGGACTAGCGGCTTAAGCACAGATACGCAGTATTTT
>TRBV7-3|TRBD1|TRBJ2-7
CASTPGQGREQYF
TGTGCCAGCACGCCGGGACAGGGGCGGGAGCAGTACTTC
>TRBV7-2|-|TRBJ1-5
CASSFSRDWNQPQHF
TGTGCCAGCAGCTTTTCCAGGGATTGGAATCAGCCCCAGCATTTT
>TRBV25-1|TRBD1|TRBJ1-6
CASRQGENSPLHF
TGTGCCAGCAGACAGGGGGAGAATTCACCCCTCCACTTT
>TRBV29-1|-|TRBJ2-7
CSVEIGGRLSYEQYF
TGCAGCGTTGAGATCGGGGGGCGTTTATCCTACGAGCAGTACTTC
>TRBV4-3|-|TRBJ2-7
CASSQEGRDSDEQYF
TGCGCCAGCAGCCAAGAAGGCCGAGACTCGGACGAGCAGTACTTC
>TRBV4-1|TRBD1|TRBJ1-1
CASSQAGGNTEAFF
TGCGCCAGCAGCCAGGCAGGGGGAAACACTGAAGCTTTCTTT
>TRBV28|-|TRBJ2-3
CASKLPAVDTQYF
TGTGCCAGCAAACTTCCCGCGGTAGATACGCAGTATTTT
>TRBV7-2|TRBD1|TRBJ2-2
CASSPYQDRGRLFF
TGTGCCAGCAGCCCTTATCAGGACAGGGGAAGGCTGTTTTTT
>TRBV5-1|-|TRBJ1-4
CASSSRLANEKLFF
TGCGCCAGCAGCTCGCGCTTGGCTAATGAAAAACTGTTTTTT
>TRBV6-1|-|TRBJ1-1
CASSEELGTGGEAFF
TGTGCCAGCAGTGAAGAATTGGGGACTGGGGGTGAAGCTTTCTTT
>TRBV28|TRBD2|TRBJ2-7
CASTSGSYEQYF
TGTGCCAGCACGAGCGGGAGCTACGAGCAGTACTTC
>TRBV30|-|TRBJ1-1
CAWTSGVPGTEAFF
TGTGCCTGGACCAGCGGAGTCCCGGGGACTGAAGCTTTCTTT
>TRBV6-1|-|TRBJ1-5
CASSERETAFYQPQHF
TGTGCCAGCAGTGAAAGAGAGACAGCCTTCTATCAGCCCCAGCATTTT
>TRBV6-5|-|TRBJ2-7
CASSYVGGSGEQYF
TGTGCCAGCAGTTACGTGGGCGGGTCGGGCGAGCAGTACTTC
>TRBV21-1|-|TRBJ2-2
CASSGTLRGGPNTGELFF
TGTGCCAGCAGCGGAACCCTGAGAGGGGGCCCGAACACCGGGGAGCTGTTTTTT
>TRBV18|-|TRBJ2-2
CASSPRTANTGELFF
TGTGCCAGCTCACCCCGGACAGCGAACACCGGGGAGCTGTTTTTT
>TRBV6-1|TRBD1|TRBJ1-1
CASSEKGGQGVNTEAFF
TGTGCCAGCAGTGAAAAGGGGGGACAGGGGGTAAACACTGAAGCTTTCTTT
>TRBV7-2|TRBD1|TRBJ1-2
CASSLGGQGADYGYTF
TGTGCCAGCAGTCTAGGGGGACAGGGGGCGGACTATGGCTACACCTTC
>TRBV30|TRBD2|TRBJ2-5
CAWSSTGTSGGETQYF
TGTGCCTGGAGTAGCACAGGGACTAGCGGGGGAGAGACCCAGTACTTC
>TRBV10-3|-|TRBJ2-1
CAISEIEVDEQFF
TGTGCCATCAGTGAAATTGAGGTCGACGAGCAGTTCTTC
>TRBV5-1|-|TRBJ2-1
CASSLVGEASYNEQFF
TGCGCCAGCAGCTTGGTAGGGGAGGCCTCCTACAATGAGCAGTTCTTC
>TRBV5-3|-|TRBJ2-1
CARSIRSEEQFF
TGTGCCAGAAGTATCCGAAGCGAGGAGCAGTTCTTC
>TRBV14|-|TRBJ2-1
CASSQETALGTHNEQFF
TGTGCCAGCAGCCAAGAAACAGCTCTTGGGACACACAATGAGCAGTTCTTC
>TRBV11-3|TRBD1|TRBJ1-2
CASSLGGDRDHGYTF
TGTGCCAGCAGCTTAGGCGGGGACAGGGACCATGGCTACACCTTC
>TRBV13|-|TRBJ1-1
CASRYQGFTADEAFF
TGTGCCAGCAGATATCAGGGGTTTACGGCTGATGAAGCTTTCTTT
>TRBV2|TRBD2|TRBJ2-3
CASSGRGSGGATDTQYF
TGTGCCAGCAGTGGACGGGGGAGCGGGGGGGCAACAGATACGCAGTATTTT
>TRBV9|-|TRBJ1-2
CASSVAPRRALPDGYTF
TGTGCCAGCAGCGTAGCCCCGAGGAGGGCGCTTCCCGATGGTTACACCTTC